Following are 8 T cell receptor beta chains from one sample sequenced in a study of blood T cell repertoires in COVID-19. This table comes from immunoSEQ multiplex PCR, and its TCRdb copy is limited to in-frame clones, with some not included. The sample holds approximately 190,000 clones, around nine tenths seen once. The sequenced sample was peripheral blood. The receptors come from a man between 65 and 85 years old with active or convalescent COVID-19.

The chain carries TRBV10-1 and TRBJ2-1; 8 nucleotides line up with TRBD2. CDR3 length: 16 amino acids. The V and J ends lost 2 bases and 2 bases, in that order; junction bases with no gene match: 5. CDR1 is WNHNN, CDR2 SYGVQD, per germline (reference sequence). CDR3 region: CASSEGSGEPYNEQFF. CDR3 DNA sequence: TGCGCCAGCAGTGAGGGTAGCGGGGAGCCCTACAATGAGCAGTTCTTC.

CDR3 protein: CASSYTGTSNEKLFF. The CDR3 DNA follows: TGCGCCAGCAGCTACACAGGGACGTCTAATGAAAAACTGTTTTTT. The gene calls are TRBV5-1 and TRBJ1-4, with a tentative D call TRBD1 (6 bases). Germline CDR1 SGHRS, CDR2 YFSETQ. The length of the CDR3 is 15 residues. Trimming took 3 bases from V and 3 from J, leaving 12 bases between them.

The V and J genes are TRBV10-3 and TRBJ2-7, with TRBD2 matching over 10 bases. This CDR3 contains 14 residues. V was pared by 7 bases and J by 2 bases, with 5 bases of the junction left unmatched. From germline, CDR1 is ENHRY and CDR2 SYGVKD. CDR3 amino acids: CAITASGGAYEQYF. As DNA, the CDR3 is TGTGCCATCACAGCTAGCGGGGGTGCCTACGAGCAGTACTTC.

This chain links TRBV18 with TRBJ1-3; 9 bases are shared with TRBD1. This CDR3 is built from 17 residues. The germline V gene encodes CDR1 KGHSH and CDR2 LQKENI. With 3 bases clipped from V and 1 base from J, the junction kept 7 bases outside the gene matches. The DNA of the CDR3 is TGTGCCAGCTCACCGTCCCGGGACAGGGTATCTGGAAACACCATATATTTT. Protein sequence: CASSPSRDRVSGNTIYF.

This chain links TRBV7-2 with TRBJ1-2; TRBD1 agrees at 7 bases. The CDR3 contains 14 residues. CDR1 and CDR2 from the germline V gene are SGHTA and FQGNSA. The V and J ends lost 5 bases and 4 bases, in that order; junction bases with no gene match: 7. CDR3 residues: CASSRGQDAYGYTF. The CDR3 nucleotides read TGTGCCAGCAGCCGCGGACAGGACGCCTATGGCTACACCTTC.

The V call is TRBV1, the J call TRBJ2-1; the table's D call, TRBD2, was not checked against the DNA. TRBV1 is a listed pseudogene. The CDR3 has 14 amino acids. The CDR3 sequence is CTSSQQCGGYEQFF. CDR3 sequence (DNA): TGCACCAGCAGCCAACAATGCGGGGGGTATGAGCAGTTCTTC.

The chain uses TRBV7-2 and TRBJ2-7, with 8 bases aligning to TRBD1. The CDR3 is 15 residues long. From germline, CDR1 is SGHTA and CDR2 FQGNSA. Trimming at V came to 0 bases and at J to 2 bases, leaving 3 bases not matched to a gene. CDR3 nucleotides: TGTGCCAGCAGCTTAGCCCACAGGGGGGCCTACGAGCAGTACTTC. Protein sequence: CASSLAHRGAYEQYF.

The chain uses TRBV5-1 and TRBJ2-7, with D tentatively TRBD1 (6 bases). The germline V and J ends were trimmed by 3 bases and 3 bases, with 16 bases remaining between them. The germline V gene has CDR1 SGHRS and CDR2 YFSETQ. The CDR3 is made up of 15 amino acids. The CDR3 sequence is CASSSGQTNIYEQYF. The DNA for the CDR3 is TGCGCCAGCAGCTCCGGACAGACGAATATCTACGAGCAGTACTTC.